These T cell receptor beta chains were read from a single sample in a study of blood T cells in healthy people across ages. Each CDR3 protein is one row after TCRdb ran MiXCR on the 5' RACE reads. The table records some 1.5 million distinct CDR3 sequences, about 45% of them present only once. Sequenced material: blood. These receptors were obtained from a woman aged 18 to 35 in good health. The CDR3 runs from the conserved cysteine through the conserved F or W. The D gene is left open where the match is weak. Size is stated for part of the rows, as once, few or many counts, or as a class when the clone is expanded.

J gene | clone size | D gene | V gene | CDR3 length | CDR3 protein | CDR3 DNA
TRBJ2-5 | few | TRBD2 | TRBV2 | 15 | CASKPLAGDHNEQYF | TGTGCCAGCAAGCCTTTGGCGGGGGACCACAATGAGCAGTACTTC
TRBJ2-1 | - | - | TRBV6-5 | 18 | CASSYLASRAPSYNEQFF | TGTGCCAGCAGTTACTTGGCTAGCAGAGCTCCCTCCTACAATGAGCAGTTCTTC
TRBJ1-2 | - | - | TRBV6-5 | 15 | CASSYSTGGQYGYTF | TGTGCCAGCAGTTACTCGACCGGGGGCCAATATGGCTACACCTTC
TRBJ1-5 | - | - | TRBV20-1 | 14 | CSARRGAFKQPQHF | TGCAGTGCTAGGAGGGGGGCCTTCAAGCAGCCCCAGCATTTT
TRBJ1-2 | - | TRBD1 | TRBV5-1 | 15 | CASSPRTGVGYGYTF | TGCGCCAGCAGCCCGAGGACAGGGGTCGGCTATGGCTACACCTTC
TRBJ2-6 | few | - | TRBV29-1 | 15 | CSVINATAGANVLTF | TGCAGCGTCATCAATGCCACGGCTGGGGCCAACGTCCTGACTTTC
TRBJ2-2 | - | - | TRBV7-2 | 16 | CASSFIKIWEPGELFF | TGTGCCAGCAGCTTCATAAAAATTTGGGAGCCCGGGGAGCTGTTTTTT
TRBJ1-2 | - | - | TRBV6-2/TRBV6-3 | 11 | CASSHLTSYTF | TGTGCCAGCAGTCACTTAACGAGCTACACCTTC
TRBJ1-1 | few | - | TRBV12-3/TRBV12-4 | 15 | CASSFTGSPNTEAFF | TGTGCCAGCAGTTTTACAGGGTCTCCGAACACTGAAGCTTTCTTT
TRBJ2-1 | many | TRBD1 | TRBV5-1 | 14 | CASSLGDRMDEQFF | TGCGCCAGCAGCTTGGGGGACAGGATGGATGAGCAGTTCTTC
TRBJ2-1 | few | TRBD2 | TRBV6-2/TRBV6-3 | 16 | CASSRNSGRAYNEQFF | TGTGCCAGCAGTCGAAATAGCGGGAGAGCCTACAATGAGCAGTTCTTC
TRBJ1-1 | - | TRBD1 | TRBV20-1 | 14 | CSARARTGDTEAFF | TGCAGTGCTAGAGCGAGGACAGGGGACACTGAAGCTTTCTTT
TRBJ1-6 | - | - | TRBV20-1 | 15 | CSAAPSGWYNSPLHF | TGCAGTGCTGCCCCAAGTGGATGGTATAATTCACCCCTCCACTTT
TRBJ2-7 | few | - | TRBV5-1 | 11 | CASRFAYEQYF | TGCGCCAGCAGGTTCGCCTACGAGCAGTACTTC
TRBJ2-3 | - | TRBD2 | TRBV20-1 | 14 | CSAGSSGRTDTQYF | TGCAGTGCTGGTTCTAGCGGGAGAACAGATACGCAGTATTTT
TRBJ2-7 | few | - | TRBV20-1 | 12 | CSAAGTPYGQYF | TGCAGTGCGGCCGGAACCCCCTACGGGCAGTACTTC
TRBJ1-2 | - | TRBD1 | TRBV29-1 | 11 | CSVPDRGGYTF | TGCAGCGTCCCGGACAGGGGTGGCTACACCTTC
TRBJ1-5 | few | TRBD1 | TRBV7-2 | 15 | CASSLIRGEDQPQHF | TGTGCCAGCAGCTTAATCAGGGGGGAAGATCAGCCCCAGCATTTT
TRBJ1-2 | - | TRBD1 | TRBV20-1 | 14 | CSARGDRRNYDYTF | TGCAGTGCTAGGGGGGACAGGAGGAACTATGACTACACCTTC
TRBJ2-5 | - | TRBD2 | TRBV6-2/TRBV6-3 | 15 | CASSFLAGPYNEQYF | TGTGCCAGCAGTTTTCTAGCGGGACCCTACAATGAGCAGTACTTC
TRBJ2-1 | few | - | TRBV6-1 | 16 | CASSEEFSRSYNEQFF | TGTGCCAGCAGTGAAGAGTTTAGCCGCTCCTACAATGAGCAGTTCTTC
TRBJ1-6 | - | TRBD1 | TRBV27 | 15 | CASILGQGPNSPLHF | TGTGCCAGCATCCTGGGACAGGGTCCCAATTCACCCCTCCACTTT
TRBJ2-3 | few | - | TRBV7-2 | 13 | CASTDTGLDTQYF | TGTGCCAGCACTGATACGGGACTAGATACGCAGTATTTT
TRBJ2-1 | few | - | TRBV7-2 | 12 | CASTREGAQQFF | TGTGCCAGCACCCGAGAAGGGGCCCAGCAGTTCTTC
TRBJ2-7 | once | TRBD2 | TRBV6-5 | 16 | CASSTGLAGGSYEQYF | TGTGCCAGCAGTACCGGACTAGCGGGGGGGTCCTACGAGCAGTACTTC
TRBJ1-2 | - | - | TRBV14 | 13 | CANIQVGQDGYTF | TGTGCCAACATCCAAGTAGGCCAGGATGGCTACACCTTC
TRBJ1-2 | - | - | TRBV27 | 15 | CASSLNRDSNYGYTF | TGTGCCAGCAGTTTGAACAGGGACTCTAACTATGGCTACACCTTC
TRBJ1-2 | few | TRBD1 | TRBV9 | 15 | CASSATGAQDYGYTF | TGTGCCAGCAGCGCAACAGGGGCGCAAGACTATGGCTACACCTTC
TRBJ2-1 | - | TRBD1 | TRBV2 | 16 | CASSGRDRGSYNEQFF | TGTGCCAGCAGTGGGAGGGACAGGGGCTCCTACAATGAGCAGTTCTTC
TRBJ1-1 | once | - | TRBV4-1 | 16 | CASSHPKGWDNTEAFF | TGCGCCAGCAGCCACCCAAAGGGCTGGGATAACACTGAAGCTTTCTTT
TRBJ2-1 | - | - | TRBV11-2 | 17 | CASCLAQLAGGPNEQFF | TGTGCCAGCTGCTTAGCCCAACTAGCCGGAGGACCCAATGAGCAGTTCTTC
TRBJ2-2 | few | TRBD2 | TRBV27 | 17 | CASSLSLAGLYTGELFF | TGTGCCAGCAGTTTATCTCTAGCGGGGTTATACACCGGGGAGCTGTTTTTT
TRBJ2-1 | - | - | TRBV20-1 | 11 | CSAPTSDEQFF | TGCAGTGCTCCCACGAGCGATGAGCAGTTCTTC
TRBJ1-4 | - | - | TRBV4-2 | 17 | CASSQPGGGSGNEKLFF | TGTGCCAGCAGCCAACCCGGGGGGGGGTCTGGTAATGAAAAACTGTTTTTT
TRBJ2-5 | - | - | TRBV20-1 | 14 | CSARDTRGQETQYF | TGCAGTGCTAGAGATACTAGGGGCCAAGAGACCCAGTACTTC
TRBJ2-7 | few | TRBD1 | TRBV6-2/TRBV6-3 | 14 | CATVQGAGTYEQYF | TGTGCCACAGTTCAGGGGGCTGGGACCTACGAGCAGTACTTC
TRBJ1-1 | - | - | TRBV29-1 | 13 | CSGGRSPNTEAFF | TGCAGCGGAGGGAGGAGCCCGAACACTGAAGCTTTCTTT
TRBJ1-5 | - | TRBD1 | TRBV12-3/TRBV12-4 | 15 | CASRSRQGGNQPQHF | TGTGCCAGCAGATCCCGACAGGGAGGCAATCAGCCCCAGCATTTT
TRBJ1-5 | - | TRBD1 | TRBV10-2 | 14 | CASTGQGVLQPQHF | TGCGCCAGCACTGGACAGGGAGTTTTGCAGCCCCAGCATTTT
TRBJ1-2 | - | - | TRBV6-1 | 13 | CASSDRAAGGYTF | TGTGCCAGCAGTGACCGGGCTGCGGGCGGCTACACCTTC
TRBJ1-1 | few | TRBD1 | TRBV11-2 | 15 | CASSYRTGSGTEAFF | TGTGCCAGCAGCTATAGGACAGGGTCGGGCACTGAAGCTTTCTTT
TRBJ1-5 | - | - | TRBV28 | 13 | CASGMNWNQPQHF | TGTGCCAGCGGGATGAATTGGAATCAGCCCCAGCATTTT
TRBJ1-1 | - | TRBD1 | TRBV12-3/TRBV12-4 | 14 | CAGTFGDRVWVAFF | TGTGCCGGCACCTTTGGGGACAGGGTTTGGGTTGCTTTCTTT
TRBJ1-1 | few | - | TRBV27 | 14 | CASRDLMDNTEAFF | TGTGCCAGCAGAGACCTAATGGATAACACTGAAGCTTTCTTT
TRBJ1-2 | - | - | TRBV6-1 | 14 | CASRRNRDSYGYTF | TGTGCCAGCAGAAGGAACAGGGACTCATATGGCTACACCTTC
TRBJ2-7 | - | - | TRBV24-1 | 14 | CATSLGAVYNEQYF | TGTGCCACCAGTTTAGGTGCCGTCTACAATGAGCAGTACTTC
TRBJ2-7 | few | - | TRBV27 | 15 | CASSLGTEAFYEQYF | TGTGCCAGCAGTTTAGGGACGGAGGCCTTCTACGAGCAGTACTTC
TRBJ2-1 | - | - | TRBV21-1 | 15 | CASSIRGGRWDEQFF | TGTGCCAGCAGCATCCGGGGCGGGCGGTGGGATGAGCAGTTCTTC
TRBJ1-4 | few | TRBD1 | TRBV7-9 | 14 | CASSPGQGDEKLFF | TGTGCCAGCAGCCCGGGACAGGGCGATGAAAAACTGTTTTTT
TRBJ2-7 | few | - | TRBV3-1 | 14 | CASTFTRGSYEQYF | TGTGCCAGCACCTTCACCAGGGGCTCCTACGAGCAGTACTTC
TRBJ2-3 | many | - | TRBV20-1 | 13 | CSASGGPTDTQYF | TGCAGTGCTAGCGGGGGCCCCACAGATACGCAGTATTTT
TRBJ2-2 | - | TRBD2 | TRBV20-1 | 18 | CSARDPRGTSGSTGELFF | TGCAGTGCTAGAGACCCCCGAGGGACTAGCGGGAGCACCGGGGAGCTGTTTTTT
TRBJ1-1 | - | - | TRBV20-1 | 15 | CSARAASDSNTEAFF | TGCAGTGCTAGAGCCGCCTCGGACAGCAACACTGAAGCTTTCTTT
TRBJ2-3 | - | TRBD2 | TRBV5-1 | 15 | CASSLRLAGSDTLYF | TGCGCCAGCAGCTTGCGACTAGCGGGATCAGATACGCTGTATTTT
TRBJ2-3 | - | TRBD2 | TRBV20-1 | 14 | CSALAGGPLGTQYF | TGCAGTGCTTTAGCGGGGGGGCCGTTAGGTACGCAGTATTTT
TRBJ2-4 | few | - | TRBV4-1 | 15 | CASSQILVAKNIQYF | TGCGCCAGCAGCCAAATCCTGGTAGCCAAAAACATTCAGTACTTC